These 7 T cell receptor beta chains were all obtained from the same sample, sequenced in a study of T cells in Graves' hyperthyroidism and ophthalmopathy. TCR beta CDR3 regions were amplified from RNA. Researchers ran a first-round RT-PCR on the TCR CDR3 using the HTBI primer set. TCRdb processed the multiplex PCR reads anew with MiXCR; each CDR3 protein has one entry. This table holds about 300,000 distinct CDR3 sequences, about 19% found once. The specimen sequenced was blood. The receptors shown here come from a man aged 50 to 60 with Graves' ophthalmopathy.

This clonotype appeared many times. The chain recombines TRBV2 with TRBJ1-1; D not resolved. V lost 6 bases and J 1 base, leaving 18 bases between the germline ends. CDR3 size: 16 residues. Germline-derived CDR1 and CDR2 are SNHLY and FYNNEI. The chain's CDR3 is CASRLDYFAGNTEAFF. DNA of the CDR3: TGTGCCAGCAGACTGGACTATTTTGCTGGGAACACTGAAGCTTTCTTT.

This clonotype showed up just a few times. The chain has TRBV3-1 and TRBJ2-1; D gene ambiguous. Trimming removed 4 bases at V and 8 bases at J, with 9 bases between. The germline CDR1 and CDR2 sequences are LGHDT and YNNKEL (reference sequence). This CDR3 spans 12 amino acids. The CDR3 DNA is TGTGCCAGCAGCCGAAATACCGATGAGCAGTTCTTC. As protein: CASSRNTDEQFF.

The chain combines TRBV7-3 with TRBJ2-1; 8 nucleotides match TRBD1. Trimming cost V 2 bases and J 9 bases; bases outside gene matches: 12. The CDR3 is made up of 16 amino acids. Germline values: CDR1 SGHTA, CDR2 FQGTGA. CDR3 DNA: TGTGCCAGCAGCTTAGCAGGGGGCCGCTCGGGGAGTGAGCAGTTCTTC. Translation gives CASSLAGGRSGSEQFF.

The chain joins TRBV19 to TRBJ2-2; D possibly uses TRBD1 or TRBD2 (5 bases each). Deletions cut 6 bases from V and 3 bases from J, with 20 bases between. Per the germline V gene, CDR1 is LNHDA and CDR2 is SQIVND (reference sequence). The CDR3 is made up of 17 amino acids. Written as DNA, the CDR3 is TGTGCCAGTAGCATTCGAGGGGTTGGGGGATACACCGGGGAGCTGTTTTTT. Protein: CASSIRGVGGYTGELFF.

This clonotype was seen at least ten times. The V and J genes are TRBV20-1 and TRBJ1-5; 9 positions match TRBD1. The CDR3 consists of 15 residues. J lost 5 bases, V lost 0 bases, and 5 bases had no gene match. Per germline, CDR1 DFQATT and CDR2 SNEGSKA (reference sequence). The CDR3 loop is CSARDVDRGDQPQHF. The CDR3, as DNA: TGCAGTGCTAGAGATGTGGACAGGGGAGATCAGCCCCAGCATTTT.

V gene TRBV6-1 combines with J gene TRBJ2-7; TRBD1 or TRBD2 may be the D gene (5 bases each). Germline loops: CDR1 MNHNS, CDR2 SASEGT. The V and J ends lost 5 bases and 2 bases respectively, with 10 bases between them. The CDR3 totals 13 residues. This chain's CDR3 is CASSRDVTYEQYF. The CDR3 DNA reads as TGTGCCAGCAGTAGGGACGTAACCTACGAGCAGTACTTC.

This clonotype was detected ten times or more. J is TRBJ2-2 and V is TRBV12-3 or TRBV12-4; 8 bases agree with TRBD2. V lost 1 base and J lost 6; bases outside the gene matches: 10. The CDR3 consists of 17 residues. In DNA form, the CDR3 reads TGTGCCAGCAGTTTAGTCCGGCTAGCGGGTTCCGCCGGGGAGCTGTTTTTT. This translates into CASSLVRLAGSAGELFF.